Below are 30 T cell receptor beta chains sequenced from a single sample in a study of blood T cells in healthy people across ages. A second PCR of about 7 to 12 cycles used a sample-barcoded 5' primer and a J-beta primer mix. TCRdb analysed the 5' RACE reads with MiXCR anew, one entry per CDR3 protein. The table shows over a million distinct CDR3 sequences, with about 43% occurring only once. The sequencing input was blood. The receptors originated from a woman between 18 and 29 years old in good health.

The V gene is TRBV20-1, the J gene TRBJ1-1, with D perhaps matching TRBD1 (6 bases). The length of the CDR3 is 12 residues. Germline V gives CDR1 DFQATT, CDR2 SNEGSKA (reference sequence). V dropped 0 bases and J dropped 11 bases, with 13 bases sitting between them. The CDR3 sequence is CSARDRAGAAFF. CDR3 in DNA: TGCAGTGCTAGAGATCGAGCGGGGGCGGCTTTCTTT.

This clonotype showed up just once. The rearrangement links TRBV6-4 to TRBJ2-1; maybe TRBD2 (5 bases). CDR3 length equals 12 residues. Trimming removed 6 bases at V and 5 bases at J, with 8 bases between. CDR1 is MRHNA, CDR2 SNTAGT, per germline. DNA of the CDR3: TGTGCCAGCAGAAGACTAAACAATGAGCAGTTCTTC. Residues: CASRRLNNEQFF.

The chain employs TRBV7-2 and TRBJ2-5; 7 bases fit TRBD2. The CDR3 length is 15 residues. The germline gives CDR1 SGHTA, CDR2 FQGNSA. The J segment lost 2 bases and the V segment lost 3 bases, leaving 6 bases of the junction unmatched. The CDR3: CASSLQLAEQETQYF. CDR3 coding DNA: TGTGCCAGCAGCTTGCAGCTAGCGGAACAAGAGACCCAGTACTTC.

V usage is TRBV11-2 and J usage is TRBJ1-4; 8 nucleotides align to TRBD1. V dropped 5 bases and J dropped 11; count of bases not matched to a gene: 4. The CDR3 runs 12 residues. CDR1 and CDR2 from the germline V gene are SGHAT and FQNNGV. This CDR3 reads CASSAQGAKLFF. CDR3 nucleotide sequence: TGTGCCAGCAGCGCCCAGGGGGCGAAACTGTTTTTT.

J is TRBJ2-7 and V is TRBV10-3; 8 bases are shared with TRBD2. Germline assignment: CDR1 ENHRY and CDR2 SYGVKD. Trimming at V came to 6 bases and at J to 4 bases, leaving 8 bases not matched to a gene. The CDR3 loop spans 14 amino acids. Here the CDR3 DNA reads TGTGCCATCAGGCCGGGACTAGAAGGGTACGAGCAGTACTTC. Encoded protein: CAIRPGLEGYEQYF.

This rearrangement joins TRBV29-1 to TRBJ2-5, with D possibly being TRBD1 (6 bases). CDR1 and CDR2 from the germline V gene are SQVTM and ANQGSEA. The CDR3 is 13 residues long. V lost 3 bases, J lost 1 base, and 9 bases lay in between. The CDR3 DNA reads TGCAGCGTTGATGGGACAAGCCAAGAGACCCAGTACTTC. It specifies CSVDGTSQETQYF.

At least ten counts were recorded for this clonotype. The chain combines TRBV18 with TRBJ2-7; 8 bases fit TRBD1. Trimming took 3 bases from V and 5 from J; bases not matched to a gene: 3. Germline V lookup: CDR1 KGHSH, CDR2 LQKENI. This CDR3 region has 13 residues. The CDR3 DNA follows: TGTGCCAGCTCACCCCCAGGGGGCCACGAGCAGTACTTC. Amino acid sequence: CASSPPGGHEQYF.

V and J are TRBV29-1 and TRBJ1-1; a weak D match, TRBD1 (5 bases). V was cut by 5 bases and J by 11 bases, with 18 bases left in between. Germline loops: CDR1 SQVTM, CDR2 ANQGSEA. This CDR3 has 12 amino acids. The DNA for the CDR3 is TGCAGCGTTAGCCAGGGAGGCAGTGTTGCTTTCTTT. Encoded protein: CSVSQGGSVAFF.

The chain joins TRBV18 to TRBJ2-6; maybe TRBD1 (6 bases). The CDR3 consists of 19 residues. Trimming removed 1 base at V and 0 bases at J, with 16 bases between. Germline CDR1 KGHSH, CDR2 LQKENI. The CDR3 region is CASSPQNRAPYSGANVLTF. The CDR3, as DNA: TGTGCCAGCTCACCACAAAACAGGGCACCGTACTCTGGGGCCAACGTCCTGACTTTC.

The J gene is TRBJ2-1, the V gene TRBV30; TRBD2 agrees at 14 bases. The germline V gene has CDR1 GTSNPN and CDR2 SVGIG (reference sequence). The V segment lost 0 bases and the J segment 6 bases; nucleotides outside the gene matches: 13. The CDR3 loop spans 19 amino acids. CDR3 in amino acids: CAWSVLRTSGRSFPNEQFF. In nucleotides, the CDR3 is TGTGCCTGGAGTGTACTGCGGACTAGCGGGAGGAGCTTTCCCAATGAGCAGTTCTTC.

The chain uses TRBV7-2 and TRBJ1-5; perhaps TRBD1 as D (6 bases). V was trimmed by 5 bases and J by 4 bases, leaving 15 bases between them. CDR1 SGHTA and CDR2 FQGNSA come from the germline V gene. This CDR3 has 15 amino acids. The CDR3 loop reads CASSRQEGGNQPQHF. DNA for the CDR3: TGTGCCAGCAGCCGGCAGGAGGGGGGTAATCAGCCCCAGCATTTT.

V and J are TRBV29-1 and TRBJ1-2; D gene ambiguous. V lost 7 bases, J lost 4 bases, and 13 bases lay in between. This CDR3 is 12 amino acids long. Germline CDR1 and CDR2: SQVTM and ANQGSEA. The CDR3 loop is CSALTGTYGYTF. DNA for the CDR3: TGCAGCGCTTTGACGGGTACCTATGGCTACACCTTC.

This clonotype has a handful of counts. J is TRBJ1-1 and V is TRBV4-1; no definite D call. Germline CDR1 MGHRA, CDR2 YSYEKL. The CDR3 runs 14 residues. V shed 4 bases and J shed 3 bases, with 12 bases lying between them. The CDR3 here is CASSRGWSDTEAFF. The CDR3 DNA reads as TGCGCCAGCAGCCGAGGTTGGTCCGACACTGAAGCTTTCTTT.

V gene TRBV4-1 combines with J gene TRBJ1-1, with D possibly being TRBD1 (5 bases). CDR1 and CDR2 (germline): MGHRA, YSYEKL. Trimming removed 8 bases at V and 0 bases at J, with 10 bases between. The CDR3 contains 13 residues. The CDR3 reads CASGADMNTEAFF. DNA of the CDR3: TGCGCCAGCGGAGCGGACATGAACACTGAAGCTTTCTTT.

V usage is TRBV5-1 and J usage is TRBJ2-2; tentative D call: TRBD1 (5 bases). The CDR3 is 16 residues long. Germline assignment: CDR1 SGHRS and CDR2 YFSETQ. Trimming pared 0 bases from V and 1 base from J, leaving 10 bases between. Here the CDR3 DNA reads TGCGCCAGCAGCTTGGATCGGACAAAGAACACCGGGGAGCTGTTTTTT. It encodes CASSLDRTKNTGELFF.

This clonotype was found a few times. This sequence joins TRBV20-1 and TRBJ2-5; D possibly corresponds to TRBD2 (5 bases). The germline V gene encodes CDR1 DFQATT and CDR2 SNEGSKA (reference sequence). The CDR3 is 13 residues long. Trimming took 3 bases from V and 1 from J, leaving 9 bases between them. The CDR3 loop is CSASREPQETQYF. CDR3 in DNA: TGCAGTGCTAGTCGGGAACCCCAAGAGACCCAGTACTTC.

This clonotype came up a few times. The gene calls are TRBV5-1 and TRBJ2-7, with D hard to call. CDR3 length: 13 amino acids. The V end lost 4 bases, the J end lost 8 bases, and 16 bases lay between the germline ends. Germline V lookup: CDR1 SGHRS, CDR2 YFSETQ. As DNA, the CDR3 is TGCGCCAGCAGCCCAGCTACGTCGTTTCAGCAGTACTTC. It specifies CASSPATSFQQYF.

The gene calls are TRBV9 and TRBJ2-3; 9 nucleotides match TRBD2. Germline V gene lookup returns CDR1 SGDLS and CDR2 YYNGEE. V lost 3 bases and J lost 3; bases outside the gene matches: 11. The CDR3 is 17 residues long. CDR3 protein: CASSDSRRGGGTDTQYF. The CDR3 bases are TGTGCCAGCAGCGACTCGAGGCGGGGGGGTGGGACAGATACGCAGTATTTT.

This clonotype was observed a handful of times. The genes are TRBV3-1 and TRBJ2-7; D gene ambiguous. The CDR3 is made up of 14 amino acids. Germline CDR1 is LGHDT and CDR2 is YNNKEL (reference sequence). V dropped 1 base and J dropped 0 bases, with 7 bases sitting between them. As DNA, the CDR3 is TGTGCCAGCAGCCAAGGTTTTACCTCCTACGAGCAGTACTTC. Encoded protein: CASSQGFTSYEQYF.

This chain connects TRBV29-1 to TRBJ2-3; 7 bases map to TRBD1. The CDR3 is 13 residues long. Trimming took 6 bases from V and 5 from J; bases not matched to a gene: 8. CDR1 and CDR2 from the germline V gene are SQVTM and ANQGSEA. The CDR3 is CSVTGVHLDTQYF. CDR3 bases: TGCAGCGTCACAGGGGTCCACTTAGATACGCAGTATTTT.

This rearrangement joins TRBV12-3 or TRBV12-4 to TRBJ2-7; 8 nucleotides match TRBD2. The length of the CDR3 is 15 residues. The ends lost 4 bases at V and 2 bases at J; junction bases unmatched: 7. CDR3 amino acids: CASSSSGWTPYEQYF. DNA of the CDR3: TGTGCCAGCAGTTCTAGCGGGTGGACCCCCTACGAGCAGTACTTC.

This chain joins TRBV28 and TRBJ1-5; D unresolved. This CDR3 is built from 11 residues. Germline loops: CDR1 MDHEN, CDR2 SYDVKM. V was clipped by 5 bases and J by 10 bases, with 9 bases between them. The CDR3 is CASSLDYPQHF. The DNA for the CDR3 is TGTGCCAGCAGTCTGGACTATCCCCAGCATTTT. Full variable domain (rest looked up from reference TRBV28 and TRBJ1-5): DVKVTQSSRYLVKRTGEKVFLECVQDMDHENMFWYRQDPGLGLRLIYFSYDVKMKEKGDIPEGYSVSREKKERFSLILESASTNQTSMYLCASSLDYPQHFGDGTRLSIL.

The J gene is TRBJ1-2, the V gene TRBV3-1, with D hard to call. CDR1 and CDR2 from the germline V gene are LGHDT and YNNKEL (reference sequence). This CDR3 is 12 amino acids long. The ends were cut back, 8 bases at V and 8 bases at J, with 15 bases in the middle. In DNA form, the CDR3 reads TGTGCCAGCGGGGAACCACCCCAGGGCTACACCTTC. Its protein is CASGEPPQGYTF.

This clonotype occurred a few times. The chain couples TRBV12-5 to TRBJ2-7; unclear D gene. The CDR3 sequence is 16 residues long. The V end was cut by 0 bases, the J end by 7 bases, with 19 bases between. Germline CDR1 reads LGHNT; CDR2 reads FRNRAP. The CDR3 bases are TGTGCTAGTGGTTTGGTATCTGGTCCCTTCTCCAATGAGCAGTACTTC. Amino acids: CASGLVSGPFSNEQYF.

This clonotype was counted at least ten times. V gene TRBV10-3 combines with J gene TRBJ2-5; 8 bases match TRBD1. The CDR3 is made up of 12 amino acids. The germline V gene has CDR1 ENHRY and CDR2 SYGVKD. V dropped 10 bases and J dropped 5; count of bases not matched to a gene: 6. The CDR3 spells CATGTGGETQYF. CDR3 DNA: TGTGCCACAGGGACAGGAGGCGAGACCCAGTACTTC.

This chain uses TRBV18 with TRBJ2-5, with D perhaps TRBD1 or TRBD2 (5 bases each). The CDR3 is made up of 14 amino acids. Trimming shortened V by 6 bases and J by 0 bases, and 11 bases separated the two germline ends. Germline V gene lookup returns CDR1 KGHSH and CDR2 LQKENI. The CDR3 region has the DNA TGTGCCAGCTCCCGAGGGGCAAACCAAGAGACCCAGTACTTC. It is translated as CASSRGANQETQYF.

This clonotype has only a few counts. The chain links TRBV4-2 to TRBJ2-1, with 9 bases that match TRBD2. Looked up from germline, CDR1 is LGHNA and CDR2 is YNFKEQ. The CDR3 has 16 amino acids. The J segment lost 13 bases and the V segment lost 1 base, leaving 14 bases of the junction unmatched. The CDR3 region has the DNA TGTGCCAGCAGCCAAGTCGGTAGCGGGGGCGGTGTGGATCAGTTCTTC. Residues: CASSQVGSGGGVDQFF.

In its sample, this clonotype was seen a few times. The CDR3 region is CASSPGTESNQPQHF. In DNA, the CDR3 is TGCGCCAGCAGCCCGGGGACAGAGAGCAATCAGCCCCAGCATTTT. The rearrangement links TRBV5-1 to TRBJ1-5; 7 positions match TRBD1. The CDR3 is made up of 15 amino acids. The J segment lost 1 base and the V segment lost 4 bases, leaving 5 bases of the junction unmatched. Germline CDR1 reads SGHRS; CDR2 reads YFSETQ.

V gene TRBV15 combines with J gene TRBJ1-4, with a tentative D call TRBD1 (6 bases). The CDR3 spans 15 residues. With 4 bases removed from V and 0 bases from J, the gap between germline ends came to 9 bases. The germline gives CDR1 LNHNV, CDR2 YYDKDF (reference sequence). The CDR3 nucleotides are TGTGCCACCAGCACCCGGACAGCAACTAATGAAAAACTGTTTTTT. It codes for CATSTRTATNEKLFF.

Details on this clonotype: The CDR3 does not close with the conserved phenylalanine or tryptophan, likely indicating a read error. V usage is TRBV20-1 and J usage is TRBJ2-3; D unclear. CDR1 DFQATT and CDR2 SNEGSKA come from the germline V gene (reference sequence). The CDR3 is 11 amino acids. The V and J ends lost 5 bases and 0 bases respectively, with 3 bases between them. In DNA form, the CDR3 reads TGCAGTGCTCTTAGCACAGATACGCAGTATGTT. Translated, it gives CSALSTDTQYV.